A selection of T cell receptor beta chains follows, all from one sample in a study of T cells in localized non-small cell lung cancer. Repertoires were generated with immunoSEQ multiplex PCR, while TCRdb's copy carries only in-frame clones and drops some. The sample includes about 48,000 clones, about 72% of them seen just once. Sequencing used peripheral blood, obtained before any cancer treatment. The receptor source for this set is a man aged 35 to 69 with stage I squamous cell lung carcinoma. The CDR3 runs from the conserved cysteine through the conserved F or W. D genes are given only for firm matches. The size field is filled for only some rows; it gives once, few, many or a size class.

clone_size,d_call,j_call,v_call,cdr3_aa,cdr3_nt
.,.,TRBJ1-2,TRBV19,CASSIGFPGSYGYTF,TGTGCCAGTAGTATCGGGTTTCCGGGATCCTATGGCTACACCTTC
few,.,TRBJ1-1,TRBV4-2,CASHNSEKGTEAFF,TGTGCCAGCCACAACTCTGAAAAAGGCACTGAAGCTTTCTTT
.,TRBD1,TRBJ2-1,TRBV9,CASSATGYNEQFF,TGTGCCAGCAGCGCGACAGGGTACAATGAGCAGTTCTTC
.,.,TRBJ1-5,TRBV27,CASSIAGGQPQHF,TGTGCCAGCAGTATAGCTGGGGGTCAGCCCCAGCATTTT
.,TRBD1,TRBJ1-6,TRBV5-5,CASSPRLPGTGNSPLHF,TGTGCCAGCAGCCCACGATTACCCGGGACAGGGAATTCACCCCTCCACTTT
once,TRBD1,TRBJ1-1,TRBV23-1,CASPNRRGGEGYVAFF,TGCGCCAGCCCAAATCGGCGAGGGGGCGAAGGCTACGTAGCTTTCTTT
.,.,TRBJ1-5,TRBV7-2,CASSFDGPQHF,TGTGCCAGCAGTTTCGACGGTCCCCAGCATTTT
.,.,TRBJ1-2,TRBV15,CATSRGRTATYGFDYTF,TGTGCCACCAGCAGGGGCCGGACAGCTACTTATGGATTCGACTACACCTTC
.,.,TRBJ1-3,TRBV30,CAWSVQQGISGNTIYF,TGTGCCTGGAGTGTACAACAGGGTATTTCTGGAAACACCATATATTTT
.,.,TRBJ1-5,TRBV6-5,CASSYRGGQPQHF,TGTGCCAGCAGTTACAGAGGAGGTCAGCCCCAGCATTTT
.,TRBD1,TRBJ1-5,TRBV30,CAWRAGQGILSNQPQHF,TGTGCCTGGAGGGCCGGACAGGGGATCCTTAGCAATCAGCCCCAGCATTTT
.,TRBD1,TRBJ1-1,TRBV28,CASSTTGLNTEAFF,TGTGCCAGCAGCACGACAGGGTTGAACACTGAAGCTTTCTTT
.,.,TRBJ1-1,TRBV6-5,CASSYVGRNTEAFF,TGTGCCAGCAGTTACGTTGGGAGGAACACTGAAGCTTTCTTT
few,.,TRBJ1-1,TRBV5-1,CASSLESGKYTEAFF,TGCGCCAGCAGCTTGGAGTCAGGGAAATACACTGAAGCTTTCTTT
once,TRBD2,TRBJ2-2,TRBV9,CASIPGAGGPFTGELFF,TGTGCCAGCATCCCTGGGGCGGGGGGCCCTTTCACCGGGGAGCTGTTTTTT
.,.,TRBJ2-3,TRBV5-1,CASSLGRGRDTQYF,TGCGCCAGCAGCTTGGGCAGGGGAAGGGATACGCAGTATTTT
.,.,TRBJ2-2,TRBV4-3,CASSPGGGPTGELFF,TGCGCCAGCAGCCCGGGGGGCGGCCCCACCGGGGAGCTGTTTTTT
.,TRBD1,TRBJ1-4,TRBV6-5,CASSSTDRDPQKLFF,TGTGCCAGCAGTTCCACCGACAGGGACCCCCAGAAACTGTTTTTT
.,.,TRBJ1-2,TRBV5-4,CASSQEGGFTNYGYTF,TGCGCCAGCAGCCAAGAGGGAGGCTTCACTAACTATGGCTACACCTTC
.,.,TRBJ1-5,TRBV6-1,CASSDEAILNQPQHF,TGTGCCAGCAGTGACGAGGCTATCCTTAATCAGCCCCAGCATTTT
.,TRBD2,TRBJ2-3,TRBV10-3,CAISEPGLAGGTDTQYF,TGTGCCATCAGTGAGCCGGGACTAGCGGGGGGCACAGATACGCAGTATTTT
.,TRBD1,TRBJ2-2,TRBV11-2,CASQPGTGGPGELFF,TGTGCCAGCCAACCCGGGACAGGGGGACCCGGGGAGCTGTTTTTT
.,TRBD1,TRBJ1-1,TRBV7-9,CASLGQANTEAFF,TGTGCCAGTCTCGGACAGGCGAACACTGAAGCTTTCTTT
.,.,TRBJ2-1,TRBV11-3,CASSLQGSNEQFF,TGTGCCAGCAGCTTACAGGGGAGCAATGAGCAGTTCTTC
once,TRBD1,TRBJ1-2,TRBV18,CASSRLLDRAYSNYGYTF,TGTGCCAGCTCACGGCTGCTGGACAGGGCCTATTCTAACTATGGCTACACCTTC
.,TRBD1,TRBJ1-1,TRBV10-3,CAIKARDRGEAFF,TGTGCCATCAAAGCTCGGGACAGGGGTGAAGCTTTCTTT
large,.,TRBJ1-1,TRBV6-5,CASSYQGSTEAFF,TGTGCCAGCAGTTACCAGGGGAGCACTGAAGCTTTCTTT
.,.,TRBJ2-6,TRBV4-1,CASSRTAGPFPSGANVLTF,TGCGCCAGCAGCCGAACCGCCGGGCCCTTCCCGTCTGGGGCCAACGTCCTGACTTTC
.,.,TRBJ2-3,TRBV6-5,CASSYDGQGTDTQYF,TGTGCCAGCAGTTACGACGGACAAGGCACAGATACGCAGTATTTT
.,TRBD1,TRBJ2-2,TRBV9,CASSARQGLNTGELFF,TGTGCCAGCAGCGCCCGACAGGGCTTGAACACCGGGGAGCTGTTTTTT
.,.,TRBJ1-5,TRBV30,CAWSGGKTQHF,TGTGCCTGGAGTGGGGGGAAGACCCAGCATTTT
.,TRBD2,TRBJ2-5,TRBV29-1,CSVGSGGFLGAQYF,TGCAGCGTTGGGAGCGGGGGGTTTCTTGGGGCCCAGTACTTC
few,.,TRBJ2-3,TRBV10-3,CAISDPLTGADTQYF,TGTGCCATCAGTGACCCCCTTACCGGGGCGGATACGCAGTATTTT
.,TRBD2,TRBJ2-2,TRBV6-1,CASSGGAGASNTGELFF,TGTGCCAGCAGTGGGGGAGCGGGGGCCTCGAACACCGGGGAGCTGTTTTTT
.,.,TRBJ2-2,TRBV7-8,CASSLVDGAVTGELFF,TGTGCCAGCAGCTTAGTTGACGGGGCGGTCACCGGGGAGCTGTTTTTT
.,TRBD1,TRBJ2-7,TRBV4-2,CASSQVSGQGLYEQYF,TGTGCCAGCAGCCAAGTCTCGGGACAGGGGTTGTACGAGCAGTACTTC
few,.,TRBJ2-7,TRBV19,CASSPTASYEQYF,TGTGCCAGTAGCCCGACAGCCTCCTACGAGCAGTACTTC